These 30 T cell receptor beta chains came from one sample sequenced in a study of neurological immune-mediated disorders. MiXCR, applied by TCRdb to the 5' RACE reads, yields one record per CDR3 protein. The sample has 25,000 to 35,000 distinct CDR3 sequences; around 16% are singletons. Sample: PBMCs. The receptors derive from a man in his 70s in good health.

Concerning this clonotype: Compared with germline, one end of the junction differs, possibly owing to a read error. The chain links TRBV28 to TRBJ1-5, with a possible D match to TRBD1 (5 bases). CDR1 and CDR2 from the germline V gene are MDHEN and SYDVKM. This CDR3 is 17 amino acids long. CDR3 protein: CAISPHATGISKQPQHF. The CDR3 nucleotides are TGTGCCATCAGTCCCCACGCCACAGGAATTAGCAAACAGCCCCAGCATTTT.

This clonotype showed up many times. This sequence joins TRBV7-8 and TRBJ1-2; 8 bases agree with TRBD1. The germline CDR1 and CDR2 sequences are SGHVS and FQNEAQ. The CDR3 runs to 15 residues. Trimming removed 3 bases from V and 7 bases from J; junction bases left unmatched: 10. The CDR3 DNA follows: TGTGCCAGCAGCTTGACCAGGGGGCGCGAGGCTGGCTACACCTTC. It codes for CASSLTRGREAGYTF.

At least ten counts were recorded for this clonotype. With a much larger clone just one base away, this may be a read error. J is TRBJ1-5 and V is TRBV15, with 9 nucleotides matching TRBD1. CDR3 length: 15 amino acids. Germline CDR1 is LNHNV and CDR2 is YYDKDF (reference sequence). For the CDR3, the DNA is TGTGTCACCGGACCAGGGACAGGGTTTAATCAGCCCCAGCATTTT. Translated: CVTGPGTGFNQPQHF.

The sample holds many counts of this clonotype. J is TRBJ2-7 and V is TRBV5-1, with TRBD1 matching over 10 bases. V was pared by 0 bases and J by 5 bases, with 2 bases of the junction left unmatched. CDR3 length equals 14 residues. Germline V gene sequence: CDR1 SGHRS, CDR2 YFSETQ. The CDR3 coding sequence is TGCGCCAGCAGCTTGGGACAGGGGGCCGACGAGCAGTACTTC. Residues: CASSLGQGADEQYF.

This clonotype was counted ten times or more. It may be a read error: a sequence one base away is much more abundant. This sequence joins TRBV28 and TRBJ2-1; the D is unclear. CDR3 length equals 13 residues. CDR1 is MDHEN, CDR2 SYDVKM, per germline. The CDR3, as DNA: TGTGTCAGCAGCTCCTCTCGGGTTAATGAGCAGTTCTTC. It specifies CVSSSSRVNEQFF.

In its sample, this clonotype was seen many times. The chain uses TRBV9 and TRBJ1-3, with D hard to call. The CDR3 contains 13 residues. The V gene's germline CDR1 is SGDLS and CDR2 YYNGEE. V lost 0 bases and J lost 1, with 2 bases in between. The CDR3 DNA is TGTGCCAGCAGCGTAGAATCTGGAAACACCATATATTTT. As protein: CASSVESGNTIYF. Looking up the rest from reference TRBV9 and TRBJ1-3 gives the full variable domain: DSGVTQTPKHLITATGQRVTLRCSPRSGDLSVYWYQQSLDQGLQFLIQYYNGEERAKGNILERFSAQQFPDLHSELNLSSLELGDSALYFCASSVESGNTIYFGEGSWLTVV.

This chain joins TRBV18 and TRBJ2-7; TRBD1 agrees at 9 bases. The V gene end was trimmed by 3 bases and the J gene end by 9 bases; junction bases not matched to a gene: 9. CDR3 size: 14 residues. Germline CDR1 is KGHSH and CDR2 is LQKENI. The DNA for the CDR3 is TGTGCCAGCTCACCCGGGACAGGGTTGCGGGCGCAGTACTTC. Its translation: CASSPGTGLRAQYF.

This clonotype appeared many times. The J gene is TRBJ1-2, the V gene TRBV7-9; D ambiguous. Trimming removed 3 bases at V and 6 bases at J, with 11 bases between. The CDR3 totals 13 residues. Germline CDR1 and CDR2: SEHNR and FQNEAQ (reference sequence). The CDR3 loop reads CASSLAGSDGYTF. The CDR3 nucleotides read TGTGCCAGCAGCTTGGCCGGGAGTGATGGCTACACCTTC.

This clonotype was seen many times. J is TRBJ1-4 and V is TRBV7-9; the D is unclear. The CDR3 consists of 14 residues. The germline CDR1 and CDR2 sequences are SEHNR and FQNEAQ (reference sequence). The V gene lost 1 base and the J gene lost 8 bases, with 11 bases spanning the gap. In DNA, the CDR3 is TGTGCCAGCAGCTTAGGGGGAGGGCGCGAAAAACTGTTTTTT. Translating it yields CASSLGGGREKLFF.

This clonotype came up many times. The chain has TRBV19 and TRBJ1-1; 9 positions match TRBD1. The CDR3 extends over 14 amino acids. V lost 7 bases and J lost 7; bases outside the gene matches: 10. CDR1 LNHDA and CDR2 SQIVND come from the germline V gene (reference sequence). CDR3 amino acids: CASKDRGAAFEAFF. DNA for the CDR3: TGTGCCAGTAAGGACAGGGGCGCAGCCTTTGAAGCTTTCTTT.

This clonotype was observed at least ten times. CDR3 loop: CASSLSGRGYNQPQHF. The CDR3 nucleotides read TGTGCCAGCAGTTTATCCGGCAGGGGATACAATCAGCCCCAGCATTTT. This chain connects TRBV27 to TRBJ1-5; a possible D gene is TRBD1 (6 bases). Trimming took 0 bases from V and 3 from J, leaving 12 bases between them. The CDR3 has 16 residues. From germline, CDR1 is MNHEY and CDR2 SMNVEV (reference sequence).

This clonotype has ten or more counts. This chain connects TRBV12-3 or TRBV12-4 to TRBJ2-6; D possibly uses TRBD1 or TRBD2 (5 bases each). The V end was cut by 3 bases, the J end by 2 bases, with 8 bases between. The CDR3 contains 15 residues. CDR3 sequence (DNA): TGTGCCAGCAGTTTTGGGGGAGCTGGGGCCAACGTCCTGACTTTC. Translating it yields CASSFGGAGANVLTF.

This clonotype occurred many times. V usage is TRBV15 and J usage is TRBJ2-1, with 8 nucleotides matching TRBD1. The ends lost 0 bases at V and 4 bases at J; junction bases unmatched: 8. The CDR3 totals 17 residues. Germline CDR1 and CDR2: LNHNV and YYDKDF (reference sequence). This CDR3 reads CATSRDYSGTGYNEQFF. The CDR3 bases are TGTGCCACCAGCAGAGATTACTCCGGGACAGGTTACAATGAGCAGTTCTTC.

On this clonotype: A single base separates this from a much larger clone, so it may be a read error. The chain combines TRBV7-2 with TRBJ2-7, with TRBD2 identical over 9 bases. The CDR3 extends over 15 amino acids. CDR1 and CDR2 (germline): SGHTA, FQGNSA. The CDR3 nucleotides read TGTGTCAGCAGCTTCTTTAGCGGGGGCCGGGGGGAGCAGTACTTC. As protein: CVSSFFSGGRGEQYF.

At least ten counts were recorded for this clonotype. The J gene is TRBJ2-5, the V gene TRBV7-2, with 10 bases that match TRBD2. The CDR3 runs to 17 residues. Trimming removed 3 bases from V and 5 bases from J; junction bases left unmatched: 12. CDR1 and CDR2 (germline): SGHTA, FQGNSA. As DNA, the CDR3 is TGTGCCAGCAGCTTGGGGATCCTAGCGGGGGATGGGGAGACCCAGTACTTC. Translation: CASSLGILAGDGETQYF.

Ten or more counts support this clonotype. This rearrangement joins TRBV7-2 to TRBJ2-1, with a possible D match to TRBD1 (6 bases). Germline V CDR1 and CDR2: SGHTA, FQGNSA. V lost 2 bases to trimming and J lost 9 bases, with 11 bases between them. The CDR3 extends over 13 amino acids. The CDR3: CASSLIQGIEQFF. CDR3 nucleotide sequence: TGTGCCAGCAGCTTAATACAGGGTATTGAGCAGTTCTTC.

The chain has TRBV4-3 and TRBJ2-2, with unresolved D. Germline CDR1 LGHNA, CDR2 YSLEER. CDR3 length: 15 residues. V shed 0 bases and J shed 4 bases, with 9 bases lying between them. Here the CDR3 reads CASSQDVQPTGELFF. Written as DNA, the CDR3 is TGCGCCAGCAGCCAAGATGTCCAGCCCACCGGGGAGCTGTTTTTT.

The chain employs TRBV12-3 or TRBV12-4 and TRBJ2-5, with 11 bases fitting TRBD1. The junction had 5 bases not matched to a gene; V was cut back by 3 bases and J by 5 bases. This CDR3 has 15 residues. CDR3 sequence reads: CASSFRDRGLETQYF. The CDR3 DNA sequence: TGTGCCAGCAGTTTTCGGGACAGGGGGTTGGAGACCCAGTACTTC.

This clonotype was observed at least ten times. The chain has TRBV15 and TRBJ1-3; perhaps TRBD1 as D (5 bases). Trimming left V 8 bases short and J 1 base short, with 9 bases between. CDR3 length: 13 amino acids. CDR1 and CDR2 from the germline V gene are LNHNV and YYDKDF (reference sequence). The CDR3 reads CATGQGSGNTIYF. The CDR3 bases are TGTGCCACCGGTCAGGGTTCTGGAAACACCATATATTTT. Full variable domain (missing parts from reference TRBV15 and TRBJ1-3): DAMVIQNPRYQVTQFGKPVTLSCSQTLNHNVMYWYQQKSSQAPKLLFHYYDKDFNNEADTPDNFQSRRPNTSFCFLDIRSPGLGDTAMYLCATGQGSGNTIYFGEGSWLTVV.

This clonotype occurred many times. This sequence joins TRBV3-1 and TRBJ2-3; 7 positions match TRBD2. With 5 bases clipped from V and 6 bases from J, the junction kept 5 bases outside the gene matches. CDR1 is LGHDT and CDR2 is YNNKEL in the germline V gene (reference sequence). The CDR3 is 13 residues long. The CDR3 spells CASSSLATDTQYF. The CDR3 DNA reads TGTGCCAGCAGCTCACTAGCGACCGATACGCAGTATTTT.

This clonotype was counted many times. This chain uses TRBV12-3 or TRBV12-4 with TRBJ2-7; tentative D call: TRBD2 (6 bases). The CDR3 is 14 residues long. Trimming pared 1 base from V and 3 bases from J, leaving 10 bases between. Here the CDR3 reads CASSLGGVIYEQYF. Here the CDR3 DNA reads TGTGCCAGCAGTTTAGGGGGGGTGATCTACGAGCAGTACTTC.

This clonotype was seen repeatedly, ten times or more. The rearrangement joins TRBV18 to TRBJ2-3; D uncertain. The germline gives CDR1 KGHSH, CDR2 LQKENI. The CDR3 totals 12 residues. V was pared by 4 bases and J by 3 bases, with 5 bases between. The CDR3 reads CASSQTTDTQYF. CDR3 bases: TGTGCCAGCTCACAAACGACAGATACGCAGTATTTT.

In its sample, this clonotype was seen many times. The J gene is TRBJ2-3, the V gene TRBV20-1; 11 bases align to TRBD2. The CDR3 consists of 15 residues. Germline V CDR1 and CDR2: DFQATT, SNEGSKA (reference sequence). With V trimmed by 5 bases and J by 3 bases, 7 bases remained unmatched. The CDR3 bases are TGCAGTGCTGTGATAGCGGGGGGGCAGACAGATACGCAGTATTTT. Translation gives CSAVIAGGQTDTQYF.

The chain uses TRBV12-3 or TRBV12-4 and TRBJ2-1, with D uncertain. The CDR3 has 11 amino acids. V was cut by 6 bases and J by 6 bases, with 6 bases left in between. The CDR3 DNA reads as TGTGCCAGCAGCCGCCCCAATGAGCAGTTCTTC. Its protein is CASSRPNEQFF.

This clonotype was seen repeatedly, ten times or more. The chain is built from TRBV12-3 or TRBV12-4 and TRBJ1-1; TRBD1 is a possible D gene (6 bases). V dropped 6 bases and J dropped 0 bases, with 11 bases sitting between them. This CDR3 region has 14 residues. The CDR3 sequence: CASSWGGLNTEAFF. CDR3 nucleotide sequence: TGTGCCAGCAGCTGGGGGGGGCTGAACACTGAAGCTTTCTTT.

This clonotype was seen ten or more times. The chain joins TRBV7-2 to TRBJ2-1; D is ambiguous. The CDR3 has 15 amino acids. Germline V gene sequence: CDR1 SGHTA, CDR2 FQGNSA. V was cut by 5 bases and J by 0 bases, with 11 bases left in between. CDR3 sequence: CASSSQSGSYNEQFF. The CDR3 region has the DNA TGTGCCAGCAGCAGCCAAAGTGGCTCCTACAATGAGCAGTTCTTC.

In its sample, this clonotype was seen many times. The chain couples TRBV7-2 to TRBJ2-5; D gene ambiguous. Between the trimmed V and J ends, which lost 0 bases and 5 bases, there was a span of 7 bases. This CDR3 contains 13 residues. Germline CDR1 SGHTA, CDR2 FQGNSA. The CDR3 DNA follows: TGTGCCAGCAGCTTAGCGTCGGCGGAGACCCAGTACTTC. Protein product: CASSLASAETQYF.

This clonotype was observed at least ten times. This chain joins TRBV24-1 and TRBJ2-2; D is ambiguous. V was shortened by 8 bases and J by 1 base, with 7 bases between the two germline ends. The CDR3 contains 13 residues. CDR1 is KGHDR and CDR2 is SFDVKD in the germline V gene. CDR3 coding DNA: TGTGCCACCACGGCAGGGAACACCGGGGAGCTGTTTTTT. Its protein product is CATTAGNTGELFF.

This clonotype has ten or more counts. This chain joins TRBV6-6 and TRBJ2-5, with D hard to call. Trimming removed 0 bases from V and 5 bases from J, with 16 bases in between. CDR1 and CDR2 (germline): MNHNY, SVGAGI (reference sequence). This CDR3 has 16 residues. Written as DNA, the CDR3 is TGTGCCAGCAGTTACTCGAACCTAGGGATCGAGGAGACCCAGTACTTC. Translation: CASSYSNLGIEETQYF.

The rearrangement links TRBV10-3 to TRBJ2-4; D unresolved. V dropped 5 bases and J dropped 13 bases, with 24 bases sitting between them. Germline V gives CDR1 ENHRY, CDR2 SYGVKD. CDR3 length equals 15 residues. The chain's CDR3 is CAISPEQSSYNEQYF. CDR3 nucleotides: TGTGCCATCAGTCCCGAACAGAGTTCCTACAATGAGCAGTACTTC.